The 29 T cell receptor beta chains below all came from one sample that was sequenced in a study of cytomegalovirus exposure and HLA in healthy donors. Primers for the PCR totalled 60 Vbeta and 13 Jbeta. Clones were read by immunoSEQ multiplex PCR, and TCRdb kept only the in-frame ones, dropping some. The data show around 98,000 clones, nearly 80% seen once. Material for sequencing was PBMCs. These receptor sequences come from a woman aged 40 to 49 in good health and CMV-seronegative.

There are a few counts of this clone. The chain has TRBV25-1 and TRBJ2-2, with a weak D call TRBD2 (5 bases). CDR1 MGHDK and CDR2 SYGVNS come from the germline V gene. Deletions cut 1 base from V and 7 bases from J, with 13 bases between. This CDR3 spans 15 amino acids. CDR3 protein: CASSEFEGQNGELFF. The CDR3 bases are TGTGCCAGCAGTGAATTCGAGGGTCAGAACGGGGAGCTGTTTTTT.

CDR3 in DNA: TGTGCCAGCTTCCCTCATGGGGGGAGTGGCTACACCTTC. It yields the protein CASFPHGGSGYTF. V is TRBV6-5 and J is TRBJ1-2; a possible D gene is TRBD1 (5 bases). Germline lookup yields CDR1 MNHEY and CDR2 SVGAGI. The V end was cut by 8 bases, the J end by 7 bases, with 17 bases between. CDR3 size: 13 residues.

V is TRBV7-2 and J is TRBJ2-3; D is undetermined. V was cut by 3 bases and J by 0 bases, with 7 bases left in between. The germline CDR1 and CDR2 sequences are SGHTA and FQGNSA. This CDR3 is built from 14 residues. CDR3: CASSFDTSTDTQYF. The DNA for the CDR3 is TGTGCCAGCAGCTTCGATACTAGCACAGATACGCAGTATTTT.

The chain is built from TRBV6-6 and TRBJ1-4; no firm D call. The CDR3 runs to 15 residues. Germline V gives CDR1 MNHNY, CDR2 SVGAGI (reference sequence). V was clipped by 0 bases and J by 6 bases, with 11 bases between them. CDR3 sequence (DNA): TGTGCCAGCAGTTACTCGGTGATGCGAGATGAAAAACTGTTTTTT. It specifies CASSYSVMRDEKLFF.

This clone was seen once. This chain uses TRBV27 with TRBJ2-2, with D tentatively TRBD2 (5 bases). Trimming took 3 bases from V and 0 from J, leaving 14 bases between them. CDR1 is MNHEY, CDR2 SMNVEV, per germline (reference sequence). The CDR3 has 17 residues. CDR3 in amino acids: CASSFSDWYSNTGELFF. For the CDR3, the DNA is TGTGCCAGCAGTTTTTCGGACTGGTATTCGAACACCGGGGAGCTGTTTTTT.

The rearrangement links TRBV6-6 to TRBJ1-2; D not resolved. Between the trimmed V and J ends, which lost 6 bases and 4 bases, there was a span of 15 bases. CDR1 MNHNY and CDR2 SVGAGI come from the germline V gene (reference sequence). CDR3 length equals 14 residues. The chain's CDR3 is CASSNRWSAYGYTF. The DNA for the CDR3 is TGTGCCAGCAGCAACCGGTGGTCCGCCTATGGCTACACCTTC.

The chain is built from TRBV7-8 and TRBJ2-2; 14 positions agree with TRBD2. V gave up 5 bases and J gave up 4 bases; unmatched junction bases: 9. The CDR3 is 18 amino acids. Germline CDR1 is SGHVS and CDR2 is FQNEAQ. CDR3 bases: TGTGCCAGCAGCGGCGGACTAGCGGGGGGATCGACCACCGGGGAGCTGTTTTTT. It is translated as CASSGGLAGGSTTGELFF.

The V gene is TRBV28, the J gene TRBJ1-3; TRBD1 might be the D (5 bases). The V gene lost 8 bases and the J gene lost 1 base, with 9 bases spanning the gap. Germline-derived CDR1 and CDR2 are MDHEN and SYDVKM. CDR3 length: 13 amino acids. The CDR3 reads CASVGGSGNTIYF. In DNA, the CDR3 is TGTGCCAGCGTGGGGGGTTCTGGAAACACCATATATTTT.

The V call is TRBV5-6, the J call TRBJ2-2; possible D gene TRBD2, 6 bases. The CDR3 loop spans 15 amino acids. Trimming took off 4 bases at V and 8 bases at J, with 18 bases between the two ends. CDR1 SGHDT and CDR2 YYEEEE come from the germline V gene. The CDR3 region has the DNA TGTGCCAGCAGCAGGGACTTCTTCACGAGGGGGGAGCTGTTTTTT. Translation gives CASSRDFFTRGELFF.

A few counts support this clone. V and J are TRBV30 and TRBJ2-3, with D possibly being TRBD1 (6 bases). CDR1 and CDR2 (germline): GTSNPN, SVGIG (reference sequence). V was trimmed by 0 bases and J by 4 bases, leaving 8 bases between them. The CDR3 sequence is 13 residues long. CDR3 nucleotide sequence: TGTGCCTGGAGTGTAAAGGGGGCAGATACGCAGTATTTT. It specifies CAWSVKGADTQYF.

The rearrangement joins TRBV5-6 to TRBJ1-1; the D gene is possibly TRBD1 (6 bases). The CDR3 is made up of 14 amino acids. Per germline, CDR1 SGHDT and CDR2 YYEEEE. V lost 4 bases to trimming and J lost 4 bases, with 14 bases between them. The CDR3 bases are TGTGCCAGCAGCAGGGGGGGGCGTAGCACTGAAGCTTTCTTT. The encoded protein is CASSRGGRSTEAFF.

The chain employs TRBV30 and TRBJ1-1, with a tentative D call TRBD1 (5 bases). V shed 2 bases and J shed 0 bases, with 13 bases lying between them. The CDR3 sequence is 15 residues long. Looked up from germline, CDR1 is GTSNPN and CDR2 is SVGIG (reference sequence). The CDR3 sequence is CAWSRPTAMNTEAFF. CDR3 sequence (DNA): TGTGCCTGGAGTCGCCCGACAGCCATGAACACTGAAGCTTTCTTT. Based on the CDR3 plus reference TRBV30 and TRBJ1-1, the full variable domain is SQTIHQWPATLVQPVGSPLSLECTVEGTSNPNLYWYRQAAGRGLQLLFYSVGIGQISSEVPQNLSASRPQDRQFILSSKKLLLSDSGFYLCAWSRPTAMNTEAFFGQGTRLTVV.

The genes are TRBV18 and TRBJ1-2, with D possibly being TRBD1 (6 bases). The CDR3 sequence is 15 residues long. Trimming left V 3 bases short and J 8 bases short, with 19 bases between. Per germline, CDR1 KGHSH and CDR2 LQKENI. Here the CDR3 DNA reads TGTGCCAGCTCACCGGACAGTCTACCCTCGGGGGGCTACACCTTC. Protein product: CASSPDSLPSGGYTF.

CDR3 sequence (DNA): TGTGCCAGCAGTTTGGGGGCCGGGGATACGCAGTATTTT. Its translation is CASSLGAGDTQYF. This rearrangement joins TRBV6-1 to TRBJ2-3, with D possibly matching TRBD1 (6 bases). The germline V and J ends were trimmed by 5 bases and 6 bases, with 12 bases remaining between them. The CDR3 sequence is 13 residues long. Looked up from germline, CDR1 is MNHNS and CDR2 is SASEGT.

V is TRBV25-1 and J is TRBJ1-6; TRBD1 matches 7 bases. This CDR3 has 13 amino acids. Germline V gene data show CDR1 as MGHDK and CDR2 as SYGVNS. The J segment lost 10 bases and the V segment lost 9 bases, leaving 9 bases of the junction unmatched. CDR3 DNA sequence: TGTGCCAGTTCACAGGGGAGTGGATCACCCCTCCACTTT. Residues: CASSQGSGSPLHF. Using reference TRBV25-1 and TRBJ1-6 for the parts outside the CDR3, the full variable domain is EADIYQTPRYLVIGTGKKITLECSQTMGHDKMYWYQQDPGMELHLIHYSYGVNSTEKGDLSSESTVSRIRTEHFPLTLESARPSHTSQYLCASSQGSGSPLHFGNGTRLTVT.

This chain connects TRBV6-5 to TRBJ1-2; D not certain. The CDR3 has 12 amino acids. The V and J ends lost 11 bases and 3 bases respectively, with 13 bases between them. Germline-derived CDR1 and CDR2 are MNHEY and SVGAGI. The CDR3 loop reads CAAHTDYYGYTF. The CDR3 nucleotides are TGTGCCGCCCATACGGACTACTATGGCTACACCTTC.

There are a few counts of this clone. This sequence joins TRBV6-5 and TRBJ1-1; 9 positions match TRBD1. This CDR3 is 15 amino acids long. J gave up 3 bases and V 4 bases, and 6 bases lay outside the gene matches. The germline CDR1 and CDR2 sequences are MNHEY and SVGAGI. For the CDR3, the DNA is TGTGCCAGCAGTTTCCTGGGACAGGGATACACTGAAGCTTTCTTT. Its translation is CASSFLGQGYTEAFF.

V is TRBV2 and J is TRBJ2-5; TRBD1 matches 7 bases. The length of the CDR3 is 13 residues. J was trimmed by 6 bases and V by 1 base; bases with no gene match: 2. Germline lookup yields CDR1 SNHLY and CDR2 FYNNEI. CDR3 DNA: TGTGCCAGCAGTGAAGTGACAGGGAAGACCCAGTACTTC. Its translation is CASSEVTGKTQYF.

This CDR3 is CASSGTEDQPQHF. DNA for the CDR3: TGTGCCAGCTCCGGGACAGAAGATCAGCCCCAGCATTTT. V usage is TRBV18 and J usage is TRBJ1-5, with 7 bases aligning to TRBD1. The junction had 4 bases not matched to a gene; V was cut back by 6 bases and J by 5 bases. The CDR3 spans 13 residues. The germline V gene encodes CDR1 KGHSH and CDR2 LQKENI.

This clone has only one observation. This chain joins TRBV11-2 and TRBJ2-3; D gene ambiguous. Germline values: CDR1 SGHAT, CDR2 FQNNGV. V was cut by 0 bases and J by 1 base, with 8 bases left in between. This CDR3 spans 15 amino acids. The CDR3 protein is CASSLDGAGTDTQYF. Written as DNA, the CDR3 is TGTGCCAGCAGCTTAGATGGAGCCGGCACAGATACGCAGTATTTT.

V and J are TRBV5-4 and TRBJ2-2; D might be TRBD1 (5 bases). The CDR3 is 16 amino acids. Germline CDR1 reads SGHNT; CDR2 reads YYREEE (reference sequence). Trimming cost V 2 bases and J 5 bases, with 16 bases left between them. In DNA, the CDR3 is TGTGCCAGCAGCTTAAACAGGTTTGGGCAGACCGGGGAGCTGTTTTTT. Protein: CASSLNRFGQTGELFF. Supplemented by reference TRBV5-4 and TRBJ2-2, the full variable domain reads ETGVTQSPTHLIKTRGQQVTLRCSSQSGHNTVSWYQQALGQGPQFIFQYYREEENGRGNFPPRFSGLQFPNYSSELNVNALELDDSALYLCASSLNRFGQTGELFFGEGSRLTVL.

The rearrangement links TRBV19 to TRBJ1-5, with D maybe TRBD1 (6 bases). Trimming removed 3 bases from V and 3 bases from J, with 12 bases in between. The CDR3 length is 15 residues. Per germline, CDR1 LNHDA and CDR2 SQIVND (reference sequence). The DNA of the CDR3 is TGTGCCAGTAGTATTCAGGGGACGACCAATCAGCCCCAGCATTTT. Its translation is CASSIQGTTNQPQHF.

The chain combines TRBV13 with TRBJ1-2; D unclear. The germline gives CDR1 PRHDT, CDR2 FYEKMQ (reference sequence). The CDR3 loop spans 12 amino acids. Deletions cut 1 base from V and 4 bases from J, with 4 bases between. The CDR3 DNA is TGTGCCAGCAGCTTAGATAGCTATGGCTACACCTTC. It specifies CASSLDSYGYTF.

A few counts support this clone. The chain links TRBV2 to TRBJ1-5; 9 nucleotides agree with TRBD1. The length of the CDR3 is 15 residues. Per the germline V gene, CDR1 is SNHLY and CDR2 is FYNNEI. The V and J ends lost 4 bases and 2 bases, in that order; junction bases with no gene match: 3. The CDR3 DNA follows: TGTGCCAGCAGTGGGGACAGGGCGGGCAATCAGCCCCAGCATTTT. It yields the protein CASSGDRAGNQPQHF.

The V and J genes are TRBV2 and TRBJ1-1, with D hard to call. Per germline, CDR1 SNHLY and CDR2 FYNNEI. V lost 4 bases, J lost 8 bases, and 14 bases lay in between. CDR3 length equals 13 residues. CDR3 sequence: CASSARMEAEAFF. Here the CDR3 DNA reads TGTGCCAGCAGTGCAAGGATGGAGGCGGAAGCTTTCTTT.

V and J are TRBV5-1 and TRBJ2-7, with D possibly matching TRBD2 (7 bases). Trimming shortened V by 4 bases and J by 5 bases, and 16 bases separated the two germline ends. Germline CDR1 is SGHRS and CDR2 is YFSETQ. The CDR3 is made up of 14 amino acids. CDR3 sequence (DNA): TGCGCCAGCAGCAAAGGGGGGGACCCCCACGAGCAGTACTTC. The encoded protein is CASSKGGDPHEQYF. The whole variable domain, filled in from reference TRBV5-1 and TRBJ2-7, reads KAGVTQTPRYLIKTRGQQVTLSCSPISGHRSVSWYQQTPGQGLQFLFEYFSETQRNKGNFPGRFSGRQFSNSRSEMNVSTLELGDSALYLCASSKGGDPHEQYFGPGTRLTVT.

This clone has more than one count but fewer than ten. The chain uses TRBV5-8 and TRBJ1-6, with D hard to call. This CDR3 region has 15 residues. Trimming removed 0 bases from V and 3 bases from J, with 7 bases in between. Germline CDR1 SGHTS, CDR2 YDEGEE. The chain's CDR3 is CASSLGEGYNSPLHF. In DNA form, the CDR3 reads TGTGCCAGCAGCTTGGGAGAGGGCTATAATTCACCCCTCCACTTT.

This rearrangement joins TRBV5-4 to TRBJ2-7, with 9 bases that match TRBD2. After removal of 4 bases from V and 4 bases from J, the junction contained 12 bases not matched to a gene. The CDR3 runs 16 residues. Per the germline V gene, CDR1 is SGHNT and CDR2 is YYREEE (reference sequence). The CDR3 sequence: CASSHVEAGGSYEQYF. The DNA for the CDR3 is TGTGCCAGCAGCCACGTTGAGGCGGGGGGGTCTTACGAGCAGTACTTC.

This chain connects TRBV5-4 to TRBJ2-7; TRBD1 matches 7 bases. Germline V CDR1 and CDR2: SGHNT, YYREEE (reference sequence). V lost 4 bases and J lost 2; bases outside the gene matches: 6. CDR3 size: 14 residues. In DNA form, the CDR3 reads TGTGCCAGCAGCCCCCGGGACAGCCCCTACGAGCAGTACTTC. This encodes CASSPRDSPYEQYF.